This T cell receptor (beta chain) was sequenced in a study of T cell changes during pregnancy in multiple sclerosis. This CDR3 comprises 15 residues. Trimming at V came to 7 bases and at J to 4 bases, leaving 11 bases not matched to a gene. Looked up from germline, CDR1 is SQVTM and CDR2 is ANQGSEA. The table came from immunoSEQ multiplex PCR; TCRdb's copy has only in-frame clones and leaves some out. The profile shows 56,000 or so clones, approximately 90% of them singletons. V usage is TRBV29-1 and J usage is TRBJ2-2, with 8 bases that match TRBD2. The receptor was derived from a female donor in good health, enrolled as a control in a pregnancy study. Sequencing was performed on peripheral blood, taken in the first trimester of pregnancy. CDR3 sequence reads: CSAAGGELGTGELFF. The DNA of the CDR3 is TGCAGCGCCGCCGGGGGGGAGCTGGGCACCGGGGAGCTGTTTTTT.